This is a list of T cell receptor beta chains from one sample in a study of cytomegalovirus exposure and HLA in healthy donors. Only in-frame clones appear in the TCRdb table, and some are missing; sequencing was by immunoSEQ multiplex PCR. Of around 130,000 clones listed, 70% to 80% were seen once; the top ten hold approximately 2.9%. Sequenced sample: PBMCs. The source of these receptors is a human donor in good health. Each CDR3 is given with its conserved first and last residue. Each record gives: CDR3 length, V gene, D gene, clone size, J gene, CDR3 protein, CDR3 DNA. D genes are given only for firm matches. Not every row has a clone size; where given, it reads once, few, many or a size class.

16	TRBV5-1	-	-	TRBJ2-3	CASSLDTRVGTDTQYF	TGCGCCAGCAGCTTGGACACCCGGGTCGGGACAGATACGCAGTATTTT
14	TRBV5-1	-	-	TRBJ2-6	CASSPGAGANVLTF	TGCGCCAGCAGCCCAGGGGCAGGGGCCAACGTCCTGACTTTC
15	TRBV6-1	TRBD2	few	TRBJ2-7	CASSGGLAGVYEQYF	TGTGCCAGCAGTGGGGGACTAGCGGGAGTTTACGAGCAGTACTTC
15	TRBV30	-	-	TRBJ1-4	CAWSARPGKNEKLFF	TGTGCCTGGAGTGCCAGACCCGGGAAAAATGAAAAACTGTTTTTT
16	TRBV5-6	TRBD1	few	TRBJ1-5	CASSLVSAGGYQPQHF	TGTGCCAGCAGCTTGGTTAGCGCAGGGGGATATCAGCCCCAGCATTTT
14	TRBV5-4	TRBD1	-	TRBJ1-1	CASSQQGANTEAFF	TGTGCCAGCAGCCAGCAGGGGGCGAACACTGAAGCTTTCTTT
19	TRBV7-2	-	-	TRBJ2-4	CASSLDGKGSRIAKNIQYF	TGTGCCAGCAGCTTAGACGGGAAAGGCTCGAGGATAGCCAAAAACATTCAGTACTTC
15	TRBV27	TRBD2	-	TRBJ2-7	CASSRLAGVSYEQYF	TGTGCCAGCAGTCGGCTAGCGGGGGTCTCCTACGAGCAGTACTTC
15	TRBV19	-	-	TRBJ1-5	CATRQGLGSNQPQHF	TGTGCCACTAGGCAGGGGCTCGGATCCAATCAGCCCCAGCATTTT
14	TRBV9	-	-	TRBJ2-1	CASSVAPGGDEQFF	TGTGCCAGCAGCGTAGCCCCTGGCGGCGATGAGCAGTTCTTC
22	TRBV1	-	-	TRBJ2-6	CTSSQSPPLGTVCASGANVLTF	TGCACCAGCAGCCAAAGCCCACCCCTCGGGACAGTTTGCGCCTCTGGGGCCAACGTCCTGACTTTC
14	TRBV5-4	TRBD2	-	TRBJ2-2	CASSLAGGPGELFF	TGTGCCAGCAGCTTAGCGGGGGGGCCCGGGGAGCTGTTTTTT
16	TRBV18	TRBD1	-	TRBJ2-2	CASSPPGQGTPRELFF	TGTGCCAGCTCACCTCCGGGACAGGGGACCCCAAGGGAGCTGTTTTTT
13	TRBV4-1	-	-	TRBJ1-2	CASSQETAYGYTF	TGCGCCAGCAGCCAGGAGACGGCCTATGGCTACACCTTC
14	TRBV27	-	-	TRBJ1-1	CASRMDYVNTEAFF	TGTGCCAGCAGAATGGACTATGTGAACACTGAAGCTTTCTTT
17	TRBV30	TRBD2	once	TRBJ2-1	CAWSGLGTSGFYNEQFF	TGTGCCTGGAGCGGCCTTGGGACTAGCGGATTCTACAATGAGCAGTTCTTC
16	TRBV25-1	TRBD1	-	TRBJ1-4	CASNGPGQHLNEKLFF	TGTGCCAGCAATGGACCGGGACAGCACCTTAATGAAAAACTGTTTTTT
14	TRBV4-2	-	-	TRBJ1-1	CASRYRAENTEAFF	TGTGCCAGCCGGTACAGGGCGGAGAACACTGAAGCTTTCTTT
15	TRBV5-6	-	once	TRBJ2-1	CASSPTNPNPNEQFF	TGTGCCAGCAGCCCGACTAACCCGAATCCCAATGAGCAGTTCTTC
15	TRBV19	TRBD1	-	TRBJ2-3	CASSPDRGYSDTQYF	TGTGCCAGTAGTCCAGACAGGGGGTACTCTGATACGCAGTATTTT
13	TRBV29-1	-	few	TRBJ1-5	CSVEGGVGQPQHF	TGCAGCGTTGAGGGGGGGGTCGGTCAGCCCCAGCATTTT
14	TRBV7-2	TRBD2	-	TRBJ2-5	CASSLGAGGLDQYF	TGTGCCAGCAGCTTAGGGGCGGGGGGGCTGGACCAGTACTTC
13	TRBV6-1	TRBD1	-	TRBJ1-6	CASSRDRVSSLHF	TGTGCCAGCAGTCGGGACAGGGTTTCATCCCTCCACTTT
16	TRBV27	TRBD1	-	TRBJ2-5	CASSLLYRGFAETQYF	TGTGCCAGCAGTTTACTCTACAGGGGATTTGCAGAGACCCAGTACTTC
15	TRBV7-3	-	-	TRBJ2-1	CASSPDPGLHNEQFF	TGTGCCAGCAGCCCAGACCCGGGACTCCACAATGAGCAGTTCTTC
14	TRBV30	-	once	TRBJ1-1	CAWSGPGTGREAFF	TGTGCCTGGAGCGGCCCCGGGACCGGGAGGGAAGCTTTCTTT
13	TRBV5-3	-	-	TRBJ2-5	CARSWSGRETQYF	TGTGCCAGAAGCTGGAGCGGTCGGGAGACCCAGTACTTC
17	TRBV7-2	TRBD1	-	TRBJ1-5	CASSYGQGAQSNQPQHF	TGTGCCAGCAGCTACGGACAGGGGGCGCAAAGCAATCAGCCCCAGCATTTT
13	TRBV6-1	-	-	TRBJ2-7	CASSEPQTYEQYF	TGTGCCAGCAGTGAACCGCAGACCTACGAGCAGTACTTC
16	TRBV4-2	-	once	TRBJ1-2	CASSPEGGAANYGYTF	TGTGCCAGCAGCCCTGAGGGGGGGGCCGCTAACTATGGCTACACCTTC
18	TRBV7-9	-	-	TRBJ1-4	CASSLGSGGPVKNEKLFF	TGTGCCAGCAGCTTAGGGAGCGGGGGGCCGGTTAAGAATGAAAAACTGTTTTTT
15	TRBV5-8	TRBD1	few	TRBJ1-1	CASGPPRRGPTEAFF	TGTGCCAGCGGGCCCCCCCGCAGGGGGCCCACTGAAGCTTTCTTT
13	TRBV2	-	few	TRBJ1-2	CASGATGGYGYTF	TGTGCCAGCGGGGCTACGGGTGGCTATGGCTACACCTTC
15	TRBV30	TRBD2	-	TRBJ2-1	CAWSGTSGRANEQFF	TGTGCCTGGAGTGGGACTAGCGGGAGGGCCAATGAGCAGTTCTTC
17	TRBV28	-	-	TRBJ2-7	CASSLQLDRLLDYEQYF	TGTGCCAGCAGTTTACAACTAGACAGGCTCCTTGACTACGAGCAGTACTTC
15	TRBV6-1	TRBD1	-	TRBJ2-7	CASSESGTVSYEQYF	TGTGCCAGCAGTGAATCCGGGACAGTATCCTACGAGCAGTACTTC
11	TRBV7-9	-	-	TRBJ2-2	CASSFPGELFF	TGTGCCAGCAGCTTTCCTGGGGAGCTGTTTTTT
19	TRBV7-9	TRBD2	-	TRBJ2-1	CASSGVRKGPGGRHNEQFF	TGTGCCAGCAGCGGGGTGCGAAAGGGACCGGGAGGCCGACACAATGAGCAGTTCTTC
15	TRBV4-1	TRBD2	-	TRBJ2-7	CASSQGLAGGPGQYF	TGCGCCAGCAGCCAAGGACTAGCGGGAGGGCCCGGGCAGTACTTC
15	TRBV5-1	-	-	TRBJ2-3	CASSLAILPADTQYF	TGCGCCAGCAGCTTGGCCATATTGCCGGCAGATACGCAGTATTTT
16	TRBV15	-	few	TRBJ2-1	CATSFWGGPAGNEQFF	TGTGCCACCAGCTTTTGGGGCGGACCTGCGGGGAATGAGCAGTTCTTC